This is a list of T cell receptor beta chains from one sample in a study of technical replicates of blood from four donors. Sequencing was performed with immunoSEQ multiplex PCR; in TCRdb, only in-frame clones are kept and a portion is missing. The sample contains some 56,000 clones, more than 90% of which appear only once. Input material: PBMCs. The receptors originated from a human donor in good health. Some clones in this sample may be carry-over from other donors' samples. Each CDR3 is given with its conserved first and last residue.

J,V,CDR3
TRBJ2-1,TRBV9,CASSAGDGTPRGEQFF
TRBJ1-5,TRBV30,CAWSRGTEDQPQHF
TRBJ2-7,TRBV7-9,CASSSTSGFSYEQYF
TRBJ2-6,TRBV7-2,CASSPRLGGANVLTF
TRBJ2-1,TRBV2,CASRGSSGGLSYNEQFF
TRBJ2-1,TRBV5-1,CASSRDSTNYNEQFF
TRBJ2-3,TRBV25-1,CAGRGQVKSKDTQYF
TRBJ1-4,TRBV7-9,CASSRDGATNEKLFF
TRBJ2-7,TRBV5-1,CASSLAGTGGDEQYF
TRBJ1-4,TRBV2,CASSARSTGTNEKLFF
TRBJ2-7,TRBV4-3,CASSQTPGQRTYEQYF
TRBJ2-7,TRBV7-8,CASSLAARAYEQYF
TRBJ1-3,TRBV6-1,CASSESPGGTGNTIYF
TRBJ2-1,TRBV21-1,CAKRKGTSGRLAEQFF
TRBJ2-7,TRBV4-3,CASSQVATSYEQYF
TRBJ1-1,TRBV27,CASSQIRQAVEAFF
TRBJ1-1,TRBV2,CASSRGQGPEAFF
TRBJ2-7,TRBV4-2,CASSQPAQGSDEQYF
TRBJ2-7,TRBV7-6,CASSLGRGLSNEQYF
TRBJ2-3,TRBV4-1,CASSQIAGEPTDTQYF
TRBJ2-1,TRBV7-3,CASSSRLAGSYNEQFF
TRBJ1-6,TRBV7-9,CASSLQGASPLHF
TRBJ2-3,TRBV5-1,CASSLVGAGVKDTQYF
TRBJ1-1,TRBV6-5,CASRPLYRSETEAFF
NA,TRBV7-8,CASSLAGQGAGEQYF
TRBJ2-7,TRBV5-5,CASSLDRGNPYEQYF
TRBJ2-7,TRBV14,CASSQDLERGGSYEQYF
TRBJ1-1,TRBV13,CASSLQGAQPTEAFF
TRBJ1-2,TRBV10-3,CAIRIDRELFNGYTF
TRBJ2-4,TRBV5-1,CASSWDSPKNIQYF
TRBJ2-1,TRBV15,CATSNGQPGNMEQFF
TRBJ2-1,TRBV5-1,CASSTSGAYNEQFF
TRBJ1-5,TRBV30,CAWSEQENQPQHF
TRBJ2-7,TRBV7-2,CASSLSLAGVEQYF
TRBJ2-2,TRBV7-9,CASSSGLAGEMDTGELFF
TRBJ1-2,TRBV5-6,CASSLDAENLAF
TRBJ1-4,TRBV5-1,CASSLVQSNEKLFF
TRBJ2-7,TRBV7-6,CASSLGLDSYEQYF
TRBJ2-4,TRBV4-1,CASSQETSINIQYF
TRBJ2-3,TRBV10-3,CAISDARGGLAPDTQYF
TRBJ2-7,TRBV7-2,CASSPRLAGRYEQYF
TRBJ2-7,TRBV9,CASSVLAGPAYEQYF
TRBJ2-1,TRBV2,CASNRLTVYEVVDEQFF
TRBJ2-3,TRBV20-1,CSASTDTQYF
TRBJ2-3,TRBV4-3,CASSQGTGGKPDTQYF
TRBJ2-1,TRBV18,CASSPEQGAFNEQFF
TRBJ2-2,TRBV13,CASSPGTSGTTGELFF
TRBJ2-1,TRBV6-5,CASSYGQGVRNEQFF
TRBJ2-1,TRBV7-8,CASSLPLSGIYNEQFF
TRBJ1-2,TRBV4-3,CASSQEAGLGGYTF
TRBJ2-2,TRBV5-1,CASSSGTGGIRSTGELFF